This TCR beta chain is from a study of blood T cell repertoires in COVID-19. On the study more broadly: Specimens from acute and convalescent COVID-19 originated in the United States, Italy and Spain. Sources were T cells, B-cell-depleted T cells, or PBMCs; the material itself was cDNA or gDNA.

Germline V gene lookup returns CDR1 MDHEN and CDR2 SYDVKM. The CDR3 length is 13 residues. Trimming took off 2 bases at V and 4 bases at J, with 6 bases between the two ends. Profiling relied on immunoSEQ multiplex PCR, and the TCRdb table lists in-frame clones only, not all of them. The sample carries hundreds of thousands of clones, 70% to 90% recorded once. The V call is TRBV28, the J call TRBJ1-3, with D uncertain. The receptor's source is a man aged 45-65 years with active or convalescent COVID-19. Sequences were obtained from peripheral blood. For the CDR3, the DNA is TGTGCCAGCAGTTTAACGCGCGGAAACACCATATATTTT. This codes for CASSLTRGNTIYF.